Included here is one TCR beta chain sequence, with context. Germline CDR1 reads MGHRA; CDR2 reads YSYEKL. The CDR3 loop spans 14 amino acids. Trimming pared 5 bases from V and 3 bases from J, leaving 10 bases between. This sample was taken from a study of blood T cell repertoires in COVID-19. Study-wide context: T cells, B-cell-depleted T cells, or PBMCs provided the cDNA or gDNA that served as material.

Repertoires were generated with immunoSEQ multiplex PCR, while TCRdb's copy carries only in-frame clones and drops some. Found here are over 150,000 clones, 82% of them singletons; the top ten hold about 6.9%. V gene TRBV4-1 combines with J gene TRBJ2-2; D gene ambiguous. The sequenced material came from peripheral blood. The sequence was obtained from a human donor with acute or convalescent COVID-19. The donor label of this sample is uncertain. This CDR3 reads CASSGFEHTGELFF. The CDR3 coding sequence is TGCGCCAGCAGCGGCTTCGAACACACCGGGGAGCTGTTTTTT.